This T cell receptor (beta chain) was captured by sequencing in a study of blood T cell repertoires in COVID-19. As for the study in general: Acute and convalescent COVID-19 specimens originated in the United States, Italy and Spain. T cells, B-cell-depleted T cells, or PBMCs provided the cDNA or gDNA that served as material.

The CDR3 is 14 residues long. Trimming cost V 7 bases and J 5 bases; bases outside gene matches: 8. Germline V gene sequence: CDR1 SNHLY, CDR2 FYNNEI. Sequencing was performed with immunoSEQ multiplex PCR; in TCRdb, only in-frame clones are kept and a portion is missing. The sample records about 230,000 clones, approximately 84% being singletons. The V and J genes are TRBV2 and TRBJ2-1; 7 bases match TRBD2. The sample consisted of peripheral blood. This TCR was recovered from a woman of 80 years or more with acute or convalescent COVID-19. The CDR3 loop reads CASIMAGDHNEQFF. As DNA, the CDR3 is TGTGCCAGCATAATGGCGGGAGATCACAATGAGCAGTTCTTC. The entire variable domain, with the rest obtained from reference TRBV2 and TRBJ2-1, is as follows: EPEVTQTPSHQVTQMGQEVILRCVPISNHLYFYWYRQILGQKVEFLVSFYNNEISEKSEIFDDQFSVERPDGSNFTLKIRSTKLEDSAMYFCASIMAGDHNEQFFGPGTRLTVL.